This entry is about one T cell receptor beta chain. This specimen belongs to a study of cytomegalovirus exposure and HLA in healthy donors. Study context: Roughly 85 million unique TCRs from HLA-typed donors made up an early data release.

Primers for the PCR totalled 60 Vbeta and 13 Jbeta. In the original processing: As a later analysis found, there were tens of millions of unique TCR beta chains, of which roughly 11 million were shared. The repertoire was sequenced with immunoSEQ multiplex PCR; TCRdb's copy has only in-frame clones and lacks some. That table gives V, J and clone size, and the DNA gave D and trimming. Of over 35,000 clones detected, approximately 70% appear once; the ten largest clones hold 3.5% to 4%. At sampling all donors were nominally healthy, likely with unrecorded immune exposures. The CDR3 runs 15 residues. Germline V CDR1 and CDR2: SNHLY, FYNNEI. The V gene end was trimmed by 8 bases and the J gene end by 7 bases; junction bases not matched to a gene: 8.

This chain connects TRBV2 to TRBJ2-2; 12 positions match TRBD1. Sequenced sample: PBMCs. This sequence was found in a man in his forties or fifties in good health and CMV-seronegative. CDR3 amino acids: CASSLGQGANGELFF. The CDR3 DNA reads TGTGCCAGCTCATTGGGACAGGGGGCTAACGGGGAGCTGTTTTTT.